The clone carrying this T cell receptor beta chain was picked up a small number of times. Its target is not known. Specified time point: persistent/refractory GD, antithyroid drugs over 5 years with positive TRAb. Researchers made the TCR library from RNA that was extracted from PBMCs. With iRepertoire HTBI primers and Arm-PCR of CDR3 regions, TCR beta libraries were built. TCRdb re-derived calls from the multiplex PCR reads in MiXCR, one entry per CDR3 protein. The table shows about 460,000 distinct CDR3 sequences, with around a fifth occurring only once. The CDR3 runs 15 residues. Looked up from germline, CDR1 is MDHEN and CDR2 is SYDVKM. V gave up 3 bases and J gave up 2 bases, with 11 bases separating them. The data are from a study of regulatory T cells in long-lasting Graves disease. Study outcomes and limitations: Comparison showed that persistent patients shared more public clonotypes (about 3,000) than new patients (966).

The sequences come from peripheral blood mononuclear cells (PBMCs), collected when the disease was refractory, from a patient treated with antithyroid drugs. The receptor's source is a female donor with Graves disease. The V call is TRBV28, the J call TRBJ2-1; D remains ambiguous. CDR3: CASSFKPYTYNEQFF. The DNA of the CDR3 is TGTGCCAGCAGTTTTAAACCCTACACCTACAATGAGCAGTTCTTC.